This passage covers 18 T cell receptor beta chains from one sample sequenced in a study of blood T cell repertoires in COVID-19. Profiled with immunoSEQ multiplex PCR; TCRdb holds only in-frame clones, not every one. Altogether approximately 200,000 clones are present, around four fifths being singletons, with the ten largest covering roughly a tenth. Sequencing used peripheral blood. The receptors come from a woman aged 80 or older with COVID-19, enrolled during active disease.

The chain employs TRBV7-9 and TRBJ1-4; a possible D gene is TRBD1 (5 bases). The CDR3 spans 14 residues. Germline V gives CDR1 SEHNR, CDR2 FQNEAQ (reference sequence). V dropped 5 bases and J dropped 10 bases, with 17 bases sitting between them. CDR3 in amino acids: CASSPRTTEGKLFF. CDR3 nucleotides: TGTGCCAGCAGCCCCCGGACGACAGAAGGAAAACTGTTTTTT.

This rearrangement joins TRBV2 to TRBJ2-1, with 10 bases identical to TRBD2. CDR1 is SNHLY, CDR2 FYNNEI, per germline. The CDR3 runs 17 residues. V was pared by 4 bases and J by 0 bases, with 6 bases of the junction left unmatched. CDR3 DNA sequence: TGTGCCAGCAGTGCTAGCGGGGGCCAGGGCTCCTACAATGAGCAGTTCTTC. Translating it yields CASSASGGQGSYNEQFF. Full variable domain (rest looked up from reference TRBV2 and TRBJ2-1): EPEVTQTPSHQVTQMGQEVILRCVPISNHLYFYWYRQILGQKVEFLVSFYNNEISEKSEIFDDQFSVERPDGSNFTLKIRSTKLEDSAMYFCASSASGGQGSYNEQFFGPGTRLTVL.

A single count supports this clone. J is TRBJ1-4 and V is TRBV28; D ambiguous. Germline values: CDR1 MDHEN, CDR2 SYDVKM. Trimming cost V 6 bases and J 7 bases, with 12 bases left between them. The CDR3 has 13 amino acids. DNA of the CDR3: TGTGCCAGCAGAAATACCGGGGTTGAAAAACTGTTTTTT. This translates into CASRNTGVEKLFF.

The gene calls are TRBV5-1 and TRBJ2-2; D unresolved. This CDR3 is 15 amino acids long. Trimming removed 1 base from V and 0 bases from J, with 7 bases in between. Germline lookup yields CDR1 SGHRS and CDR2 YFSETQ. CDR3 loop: CASSLSETNTGELFF. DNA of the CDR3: TGCGCCAGCAGCTTGAGTGAGACGAACACCGGGGAGCTGTTTTTT.

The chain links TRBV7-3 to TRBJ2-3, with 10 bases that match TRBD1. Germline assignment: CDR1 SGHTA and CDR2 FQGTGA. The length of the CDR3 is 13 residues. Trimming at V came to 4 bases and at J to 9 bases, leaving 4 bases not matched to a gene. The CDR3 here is CASSSRDRGTQYF. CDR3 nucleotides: TGTGCCAGCAGCTCCCGGGACAGGGGAACGCAGTATTTT. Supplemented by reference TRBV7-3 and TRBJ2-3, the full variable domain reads GAGVSQTPSNKVTEKGKYVELRCDPISGHTALYWYRQSLGQGPEFLIYFQGTGAADDSGLPNDRFFAVRPEGSVSTLKIQRTERGDSAVYLCASSSRDRGTQYFGPGTRLTVL.

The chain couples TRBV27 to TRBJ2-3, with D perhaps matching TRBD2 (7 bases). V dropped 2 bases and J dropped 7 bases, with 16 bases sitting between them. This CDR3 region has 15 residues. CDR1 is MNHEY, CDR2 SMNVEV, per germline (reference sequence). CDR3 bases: TGTGCCAGCAGTTTAGGAGGGGGGGCAATATATACGCAGTATTTT. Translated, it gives CASSLGGGAIYTQYF.

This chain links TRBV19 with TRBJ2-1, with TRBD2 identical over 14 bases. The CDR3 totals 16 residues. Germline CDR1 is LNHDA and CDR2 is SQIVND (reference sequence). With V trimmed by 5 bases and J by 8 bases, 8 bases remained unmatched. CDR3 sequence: CASSPAGTSGGYEQFF. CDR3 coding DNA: TGTGCCAGTAGTCCGGCTGGGACTAGCGGGGGCTATGAGCAGTTCTTC.

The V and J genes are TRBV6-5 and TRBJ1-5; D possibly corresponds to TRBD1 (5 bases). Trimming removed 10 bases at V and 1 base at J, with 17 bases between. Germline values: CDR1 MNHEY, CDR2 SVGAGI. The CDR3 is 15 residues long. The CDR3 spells CATQGQSGSNQPQHF. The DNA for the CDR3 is TGTGCCACCCAAGGACAATCCGGGAGCAATCAGCCCCAGCATTTT.

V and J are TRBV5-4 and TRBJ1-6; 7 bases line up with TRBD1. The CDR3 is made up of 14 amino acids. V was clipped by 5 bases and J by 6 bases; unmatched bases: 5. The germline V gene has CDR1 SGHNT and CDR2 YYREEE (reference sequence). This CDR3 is CASRRDSVNSPLHF. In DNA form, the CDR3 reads TGTGCCAGCAGACGGGACAGTGTTAATTCACCCCTCCACTTT.

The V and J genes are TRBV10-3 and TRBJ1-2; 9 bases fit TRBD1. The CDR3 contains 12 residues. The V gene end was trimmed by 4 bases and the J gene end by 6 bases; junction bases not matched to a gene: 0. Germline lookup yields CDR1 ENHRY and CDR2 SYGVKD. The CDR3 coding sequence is TGTGCCATCAGTGGACAGGGGGATGGCTACACCTTC. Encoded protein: CAISGQGDGYTF.

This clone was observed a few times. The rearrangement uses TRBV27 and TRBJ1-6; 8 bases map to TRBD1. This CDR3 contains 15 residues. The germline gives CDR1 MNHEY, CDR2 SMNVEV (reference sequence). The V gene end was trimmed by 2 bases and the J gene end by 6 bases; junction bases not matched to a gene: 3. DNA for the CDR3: TGTGCCAGCAGTTTACAGGGGGCCCGTAATTCACCCCTCCACTTT. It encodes CASSLQGARNSPLHF.

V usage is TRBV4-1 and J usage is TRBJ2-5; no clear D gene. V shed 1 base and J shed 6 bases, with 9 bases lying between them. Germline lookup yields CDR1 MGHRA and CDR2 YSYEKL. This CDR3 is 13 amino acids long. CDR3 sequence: CASSQVWAKTQYF. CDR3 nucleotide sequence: TGCGCCAGCAGCCAAGTGTGGGCAAAGACCCAGTACTTC.

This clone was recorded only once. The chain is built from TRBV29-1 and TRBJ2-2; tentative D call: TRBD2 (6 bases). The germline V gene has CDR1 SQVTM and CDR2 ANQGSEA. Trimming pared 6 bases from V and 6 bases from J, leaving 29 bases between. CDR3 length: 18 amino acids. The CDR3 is CSVLKNGGQGSGAGELFF. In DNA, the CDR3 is TGCAGCGTCCTTAAGAACGGAGGACAAGGCTCGGGGGCCGGGGAGCTGTTTTTT.

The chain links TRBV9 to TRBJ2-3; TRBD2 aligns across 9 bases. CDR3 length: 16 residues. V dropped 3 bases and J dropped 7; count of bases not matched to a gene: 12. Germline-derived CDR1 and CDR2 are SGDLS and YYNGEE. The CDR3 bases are TGTGCCAGCAGCGGCCGGATTGGGCTAGCGGGGAATACGCAGTATTTT. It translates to CASSGRIGLAGNTQYF.

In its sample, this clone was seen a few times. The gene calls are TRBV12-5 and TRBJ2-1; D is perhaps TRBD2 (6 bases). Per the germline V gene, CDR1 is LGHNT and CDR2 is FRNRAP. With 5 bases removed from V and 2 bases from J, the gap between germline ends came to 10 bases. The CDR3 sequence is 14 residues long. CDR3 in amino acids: CASGPGDPYNEQFF. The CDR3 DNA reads TGTGCTAGTGGTCCGGGGGACCCCTACAATGAGCAGTTCTTC.

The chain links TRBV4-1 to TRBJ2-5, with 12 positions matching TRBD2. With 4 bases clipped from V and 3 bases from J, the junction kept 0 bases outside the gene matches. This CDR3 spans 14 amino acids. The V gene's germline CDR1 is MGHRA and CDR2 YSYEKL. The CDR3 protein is CASSRLAGEETQYF. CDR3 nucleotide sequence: TGCGCCAGCAGCCGACTAGCGGGGGAAGAGACCCAGTACTTC.

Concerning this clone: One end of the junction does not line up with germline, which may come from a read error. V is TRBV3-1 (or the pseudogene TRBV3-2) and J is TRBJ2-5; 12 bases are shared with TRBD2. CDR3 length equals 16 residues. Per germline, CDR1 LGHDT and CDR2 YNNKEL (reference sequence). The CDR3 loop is CASGQGLAGGLGTQYF. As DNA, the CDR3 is TGTGCCAGCGGCCAGGGACTAGCGGGTGGGCTGGGGACCCAGTACTTC.

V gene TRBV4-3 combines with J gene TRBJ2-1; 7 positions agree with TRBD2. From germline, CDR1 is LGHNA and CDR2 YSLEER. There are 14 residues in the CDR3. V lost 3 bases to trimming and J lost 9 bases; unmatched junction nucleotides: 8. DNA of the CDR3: TGCGCCAGCAGCCAGGCGGGGGTGTCCACTGAGCAGTTCTTC. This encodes CASSQAGVSTEQFF.